The 17 T cell receptor beta chains presented below share a single source sample, sequenced in a study of blood T cell repertoires in COVID-19. Data came from immunoSEQ multiplex PCR; TCRdb stores just in-frame clones and leaves some out. In the table there are approximately 74,000 clones, around nine tenths of which are singletons. The specimen was peripheral blood. These TCRs come from a woman aged 55-75 years with acute or convalescent COVID-19.

The rearrangement uses TRBV10-3 and TRBJ2-1; D may be TRBD1 (6 bases). This CDR3 spans 13 amino acids. CDR1 ENHRY and CDR2 SYGVKD come from the germline V gene. Trimming cost V 9 bases and J 5 bases, with 14 bases left between them. CDR3 coding DNA: TGTGCCATGGGGACATCGGCCCACAATGAGCAGTTCTTC. Translated, it gives CAMGTSAHNEQFF.

This rearrangement joins TRBV30 to TRBJ2-1, with TRBD2 matching over 7 bases. CDR3 length: 14 amino acids. Trimming at V came to 3 bases and at J to 6 bases, leaving 8 bases not matched to a gene. Germline assignment: CDR1 GTSNPN and CDR2 SVGIG (reference sequence). For the CDR3, the DNA is TGTGCCTGGAGCGACGGACTAGATGGCAATGAGCAGTTCTTC. Translated: CAWSDGLDGNEQFF.

The chain links TRBV5-1 to TRBJ1-2; TRBD1 aligns across 11 bases. The J segment lost 4 bases and the V segment lost 5 bases, leaving 4 bases of the junction unmatched. The V gene's germline CDR1 is SGHRS and CDR2 YFSETQ. CDR3 length equals 14 residues. CDR3: CASSGQGASYGYTF. In DNA form, the CDR3 reads TGCGCCAGCAGTGGACAGGGGGCGAGCTATGGCTACACCTTC.

The gene calls are TRBV4-3 and TRBJ1-4; 12 bases map to TRBD1. The CDR3 consists of 14 residues. Losses at the gene ends were 3 bases for V and 8 bases for J; bases not matched to a gene: 1. Per the germline V gene, CDR1 is LGHNA and CDR2 is YSLEER. The CDR3 DNA reads as TGCGCCAGCAGCCAGGGACAGGGGGCCGAAAAACTGTTTTTT. It is translated as CASSQGQGAEKLFF.

The rearrangement joins TRBV7-9 to TRBJ2-1, with TRBD2 identical over 10 bases. The CDR3 has 19 amino acids. Trimming took 4 bases from V and 4 from J; bases not matched to a gene: 16. Germline V gene data show CDR1 as SEHNR and CDR2 as FQNEAQ (reference sequence). The CDR3 loop is CASSSIYTSGITLYNEQFF. DNA for the CDR3: TGTGCCAGCAGCTCTATATATACTAGCGGGATTACCTTATACAATGAGCAGTTCTTC. Full variable domain (missing parts from reference TRBV7-9 and TRBJ2-1): DTGVSQNPRHKITKRGQNVTFRCDPISEHNRLYWYRQTLGQGPEFLTYFQNEAQLEKSRLLSDRFSAERPKGSFSTLEIQRTEQGDSAMYLCASSSIYTSGITLYNEQFFGPGTRLTVL.

This chain uses TRBV11-2 with TRBJ2-1; a possible D gene is TRBD1 (6 bases). Germline values: CDR1 SGHAT, CDR2 FQNNGV. CDR3 length: 14 amino acids. V dropped 4 bases and J dropped 4 bases, with 11 bases sitting between them. CDR3 amino acids: CASSWGLLYNEQFF. The CDR3 DNA is TGTGCCAGCAGCTGGGGGCTTTTGTACAATGAGCAGTTCTTC.

The gene calls are TRBV7-9 and TRBJ1-4, with 7 bases aligning to TRBD1. The length of the CDR3 is 15 residues. Per germline, CDR1 SEHNR and CDR2 FQNEAQ (reference sequence). V lost 4 bases, J lost 5 bases, and 7 bases stayed unmatched. CDR3 amino acids: CASSSSTGPNEKLFF. CDR3 in DNA: TGTGCCAGCAGCTCCTCGACAGGGCCGAATGAAAAACTGTTTTTT.

The chain has TRBV2 and TRBJ1-1, with D unclear. Germline assignment: CDR1 SNHLY and CDR2 FYNNEI. The CDR3 has 13 amino acids. The V end lost 8 bases, the J end lost 3 bases, and 13 bases lay between the germline ends. CDR3 sequence (DNA): TGTGCCAGCCGCGGGGAGGAAGACACTGAAGCTTTCTTT. The encoded protein is CASRGEEDTEAFF.

The CDR3 here is CASSRGQEVWGYTF. CDR3 bases: TGTGCCAGCAGTCGAGGACAGGAGGTATGGGGCTACACCTTC. The chain combines TRBV27 with TRBJ1-2; TRBD1 agrees at 7 bases. The CDR3 contains 14 residues. Per the germline V gene, CDR1 is MNHEY and CDR2 is SMNVEV (reference sequence). V lost 5 bases and J lost 8; bases outside the gene matches: 11.

V usage is TRBV3-1 (or the pseudogene TRBV3-2) and J usage is TRBJ1-2, with 8 nucleotides matching TRBD1. Germline V gene data show CDR1 as LGHDT and CDR2 as YNNKEL (reference sequence). This CDR3 spans 16 amino acids. With 3 bases clipped from V and 8 bases from J, the junction kept 14 bases outside the gene matches. Here the CDR3 reads CASSHSDRRGTGGYTF. The CDR3 DNA reads TGTGCCAGCAGCCACTCTGACAGACGGGGGACAGGAGGCTACACCTTC.

The V and J genes are TRBV7-2 and TRBJ1-4; no firm D call. Germline loops: CDR1 SGHTA, CDR2 FQGNSA. Trimming left V 2 bases short and J 4 bases short, with 11 bases between. The CDR3 is 15 residues long. The CDR3 loop reads CASSLIGGNNEKLFF. Written as DNA, the CDR3 is TGTGCCAGCAGCTTAATAGGAGGGAATAATGAAAAACTGTTTTTT.

The chain employs TRBV9 and TRBJ2-3, with D hard to call. Looked up from germline, CDR1 is SGDLS and CDR2 is YYNGEE. The V and J ends lost 3 bases and 6 bases respectively, with 11 bases between them. CDR3 length: 13 amino acids. CDR3 sequence: CASSDSQKDTQYF. The CDR3 DNA reads TGTGCCAGCAGCGATTCCCAGAAGGATACGCAGTATTTT.

This clone was seen once. The rearrangement uses TRBV4-1 and TRBJ2-1; 10 nucleotides match TRBD1. After removal of 1 base from V and 6 bases from J, the junction contained 3 bases not matched to a gene. The germline CDR1 and CDR2 sequences are MGHRA and YSYEKL. The length of the CDR3 is 15 residues. Here the CDR3 DNA reads TGCGCCAGCAGCCAAGGACAGGGGGCCCGCAATGAGCAGTTCTTC. Translated: CASSQGQGARNEQFF.

This clone is a singleton in its sample. This chain joins TRBV5-1 and TRBJ2-3, with 8 nucleotides matching TRBD2. V dropped 1 base and J dropped 0; count of bases not matched to a gene: 1. CDR1 is SGHRS and CDR2 is YFSETQ in the germline V gene. This CDR3 has 15 amino acids. CDR3 DNA: TGCGCCAGCAGCTTGTCTAGCGGGAGCACAGATACGCAGTATTTT. This encodes CASSLSSGSTDTQYF.

In its sample, this clone was seen a few times. Here the CDR3 DNA reads TGCGCCAGCAGCTGGACTAGCGGGGGTGTAGGCGAGCAGTACTTC. Encoded protein: CASSWTSGGVGEQYF. The chain couples TRBV5-1 to TRBJ2-7; 13 nucleotides align to TRBD2. The length of the CDR3 is 15 residues. V shed 3 bases, J shed 6 bases, and the junction held 6 bases outside the gene matches. Germline CDR1 and CDR2: SGHRS and YFSETQ.

J is TRBJ1-1 and V is TRBV11-2; 8 nucleotides agree with TRBD1. V lost 7 bases, J lost 4 bases, and 8 bases stayed unmatched. CDR3 length: 14 residues. Germline V gives CDR1 SGHAT, CDR2 FQNNGV. The CDR3 DNA follows: TGTGCCAGCAAAGGACAGGGATGGAGCACTGAAGCTTTCTTT. Encoded protein: CASKGQGWSTEAFF. The full variable domain, rest sourced from reference TRBV11-2 and TRBJ1-1, is EAGVAQSPRYKIIEKRQSVAFWCNPISGHATLYWYQQILGQGPKLLIQFQNNGVVDDSQLPKDRFSAERLKGVDSTLKIQPAKLEDSAVYLCASKGQGWSTEAFFGQGTRLTVV.

The gene calls are TRBV10-3 and TRBJ2-1; D not resolved. This CDR3 spans 14 amino acids. Per germline, CDR1 ENHRY and CDR2 SYGVKD. Trimming cost V 5 bases and J 9 bases, with 17 bases left between them. The chain's CDR3 is CAISYPDIGGEQFF. The CDR3 bases are TGTGCCATCAGTTACCCCGACATTGGTGGTGAGCAGTTCTTC.